The 21 T cell receptor beta chains listed next were all sequenced from one sample in a study of blood T cell repertoires in COVID-19. Profiled with immunoSEQ multiplex PCR; TCRdb holds only in-frame clones, not every one. This table has tens of thousands of clones, approximately 84% appearing once. Sequencing was carried out using peripheral blood. The receptors here all came from a man aged 50 to 59 with acute or convalescent COVID-19.

V is TRBV24-1 and J is TRBJ2-3, with 8 bases fitting TRBD2. V was clipped by 3 bases and J by 6 bases; unmatched bases: 10. CDR1 and CDR2 (germline): KGHDR, SFDVKD. CDR3 length equals 16 residues. The CDR3 sequence: CATSDPGTSNYDTQYF. In DNA form, the CDR3 reads TGTGCCACCAGTGATCCCGGGACTAGTAATTATGATACGCAGTATTTT.

J is TRBJ2-7 and V is TRBV6-5, with TRBD1 identical over 9 bases. In germline, CDR1 is MNHEY, CDR2 SVGAGI. This CDR3 is 15 amino acids long. The V gene end was trimmed by 0 bases and the J gene end by 4 bases; junction bases not matched to a gene: 4. In DNA form, the CDR3 reads TGTGCCAGCAGTTACTCGCTACAGGGGGCATACGAGCAGTACTTC. Translating it yields CASSYSLQGAYEQYF.

The J gene is TRBJ1-2, the V gene TRBV7-9; 7 bases fit TRBD1. Germline-derived CDR1 and CDR2 are SEHNR and FQNEAQ (reference sequence). Trimming removed 4 bases from V and 5 bases from J; junction bases left unmatched: 4. The CDR3 extends over 13 amino acids. CDR3: CASSSGQFYGYTF. CDR3 nucleotide sequence: TGTGCCAGCAGCTCGGGACAGTTTTATGGCTACACCTTC.

The chain is built from TRBV6-2 or TRBV6-3 and TRBJ2-1, with D possibly TRBD1 on 6 matching bases. Germline CDR1 is MNHEY and CDR2 is SVGEGT. V lost 0 bases, J lost 0 bases, and 15 bases lay in between. The CDR3 totals 18 residues. The CDR3: CASSYSGGWFSSYNEQFF. The CDR3, as DNA: TGTGCCAGCAGTTACTCAGGGGGTTGGTTTAGCTCCTACAATGAGCAGTTCTTC.

V is TRBV5-6 and J is TRBJ2-5, with 15 nucleotides matching TRBD2. The germline V gene has CDR1 SGHDT and CDR2 YYEEEE. The V segment lost 4 bases and the J segment 3 bases; nucleotides outside the gene matches: 7. CDR3 size: 17 residues. CDR3 nucleotide sequence: TGTGCCAGCAGCATGGGACTAGCGGGGGGTAATAAAGAGACCCAGTACTTC. Protein sequence: CASSMGLAGGNKETQYF.

This clone occurred a few times. The chain carries TRBV6-5 and TRBJ1-2; 11 positions match TRBD1. The length of the CDR3 is 14 residues. Unmatched junction bases numbered 3, after V lost 6 bases and J lost 3 bases. Germline V lookup: CDR1 MNHEY, CDR2 SVGAGI. The CDR3 loop is CASSPGQGDYGYTF. CDR3 DNA sequence: TGTGCCAGCAGCCCGGGACAGGGGGACTATGGCTACACCTTC.

This chain connects TRBV11-2 to TRBJ2-5; tentative D call: TRBD1 (6 bases). Germline CDR1 SGHAT, CDR2 FQNNGV. Between the trimmed V and J ends, which lost 0 bases and 6 bases, there was a span of 20 bases. The length of the CDR3 is 17 residues. CDR3 DNA: TGTGCCAGCAGCTTAGAACCTCCTTGGGGGCCTGAGAAGACCCAGTACTTC. It is translated as CASSLEPPWGPEKTQYF.

V usage is TRBV5-1 and J usage is TRBJ2-1; TRBD2 matches 7 bases. Trimming removed 6 bases from V and 4 bases from J; junction bases left unmatched: 10. The length of the CDR3 is 15 residues. Germline V CDR1 and CDR2: SGHRS, YFSETQ. The CDR3 loop is CASIPGGSGYNEQFF. CDR3 DNA sequence: TGCGCCAGCATCCCCGGCGGGAGCGGGTACAATGAGCAGTTCTTC.

The chain carries TRBV6-1 and TRBJ1-4, with D perhaps TRBD1 (6 bases). The CDR3 contains 15 residues. Between the trimmed V and J ends, which lost 0 bases and 7 bases, there was a span of 12 bases. Per germline, CDR1 MNHNS and CDR2 SASEGT. The CDR3 spells CASSEAVWTAEKLFF. The CDR3 DNA is TGTGCCAGCAGTGAAGCGGTGTGGACAGCTGAAAAACTGTTTTTT.

The DNA of the CDR3 is TGCAGCGTTGAAGAAGGGGTGATTGACTATGGCTACACCTTC. Residues: CSVEEGVIDYGYTF. The gene calls are TRBV29-1 and TRBJ1-2, with D possibly being TRBD1 (5 bases). Germline assignment: CDR1 SQVTM and CDR2 ANQGSEA. V lost 0 bases and J 3 bases, leaving 11 bases between the germline ends. CDR3 length equals 14 residues.

This clone appeared a single time. The J gene is TRBJ2-5, the V gene TRBV5-6, with TRBD1 matching 10 bases. The CDR3 length is 16 residues. The junction had 8 bases not matched to a gene; V was cut back by 1 base and J by 5 bases. Germline CDR1 reads SGHDT; CDR2 reads YYEEEE. Here the CDR3 reads CASSLIGTGVEETQYF. CDR3 nucleotide sequence: TGTGCCAGCAGCTTGATCGGGACAGGGGTTGAGGAGACCCAGTACTTC.

The chain is built from TRBV5-4 and TRBJ1-1, with 11 bases lining up with TRBD1. The V gene end was trimmed by 3 bases and the J gene end by 1 base; junction bases not matched to a gene: 8. This CDR3 has 17 amino acids. Germline V gene sequence: CDR1 SGHNT, CDR2 YYREEE (reference sequence). Written as DNA, the CDR3 is TGTGCCAGCAGCTATGGGACAGGGGGATTCTCGAACACTGAAGCTTTCTTT. Its protein is CASSYGTGGFSNTEAFF.

The CDR3 nucleotides are TGTGCCAGCAGGTTCCAGGGGTCGAACACTGAAGCTTTCTTT. This codes for CASRFQGSNTEAFF. The rearrangement joins TRBV7-3 to TRBJ1-1; TRBD1 is a possible D gene (6 bases). Trimming stripped 6 bases from V and 1 base from J, with 12 bases between. Germline V gives CDR1 SGHTA, CDR2 FQGTGA. CDR3 length equals 14 residues.

V is TRBV5-8 and J is TRBJ1-5, with TRBD1 as a possible D gene (6 bases). CDR3 length equals 17 residues. Germline loops: CDR1 SGHTS, CDR2 YDEGEE. V was shortened by 7 bases and J by 0 bases, with 20 bases between the two germline ends. CDR3 sequence reads: CASYTTGGLYSNQPQHF. As DNA, the CDR3 is TGTGCCAGCTACACGACAGGCGGACTTTATAGCAATCAGCCCCAGCATTTT.

V and J are TRBV24-1 and TRBJ2-5; 8 nucleotides align to TRBD1. Germline loops: CDR1 KGHDR, CDR2 SFDVKD. The CDR3 runs 14 residues. V lost 12 bases, J lost 5 bases, and 13 bases stayed unmatched. CDR3 loop: CAALGQVVGETQYF. CDR3 bases: TGTGCCGCCTTGGGACAGGTAGTAGGGGAGACCCAGTACTTC.

This rearrangement joins TRBV19 to TRBJ1-1, with D possibly TRBD1 on 6 matching bases. This CDR3 is 15 amino acids long. V lost 6 bases to trimming and J lost 4 bases, with 18 bases between them. The germline gives CDR1 LNHDA, CDR2 SQIVND (reference sequence). The CDR3 nucleotides are TGTGCCAGTAGAGAGACAGGTTTTATGTTCACTGAAGCTTTCTTT. It is translated as CASRETGFMFTEAFF.

V is TRBV2 and J is TRBJ1-4; D remains unclear. The germline CDR1 and CDR2 sequences are SNHLY and FYNNEI. V was cut by 3 bases and J by 4 bases, with 9 bases left in between. This CDR3 region has 14 residues. CDR3 sequence: CASSETRNNEKLFF. The CDR3 DNA sequence: TGTGCCAGCAGTGAGACACGGAATAATGAAAAACTGTTTTTT.

In this sample, this clone turned up a few times. The chain recombines TRBV24-1 with TRBJ1-1; 8 positions match TRBD1. Germline V gene data show CDR1 as KGHDR and CDR2 as SFDVKD. This CDR3 contains 13 residues. With V trimmed by 5 bases and J by 5 bases, 3 bases remained unmatched. CDR3 nucleotide sequence: TGTGCCACCAGTGTCACAGGGGGGACTGAAGCTTTCTTT. Encoded protein: CATSVTGGTEAFF.

The chain links TRBV19 to TRBJ1-2, with D perhaps matching TRBD1 (5 bases). Trimming removed 5 bases from V and 3 bases from J, with 10 bases in between. Germline values: CDR1 LNHDA, CDR2 SQIVND (reference sequence). This CDR3 comprises 13 residues. The CDR3 bases are TGTGCCAGTAGTGAGACAGAAGACTATGGCTACACCTTC. Translation gives CASSETEDYGYTF.

The chain has TRBV12-5 and TRBJ2-7; possible D gene TRBD2, 6 bases. CDR1 and CDR2 (germline): LGHNT, FRNRAP. The V end lost 0 bases, the J end lost 0 bases, and 15 bases lay between the germline ends. The CDR3 has 17 residues. The CDR3 loop is CASGLVKEGRGSYEQYF. DNA for the CDR3: TGTGCTAGTGGTTTGGTAAAGGAGGGAAGGGGCTCCTACGAGCAGTACTTC.

V and J are TRBV6-5 and TRBJ1-2; a possible D gene is TRBD1 (5 bases). The CDR3 contains 15 residues. The V gene lost 7 bases and the J gene lost 8 bases, with 23 bases spanning the gap. Germline V lookup: CDR1 MNHEY, CDR2 SVGAGI. DNA for the CDR3: TGTGCCAGCATGCCCCCGAGTCAGGGTGTGCGGGGCTACACCTTC. Translated: CASMPPSQGVRGYTF.